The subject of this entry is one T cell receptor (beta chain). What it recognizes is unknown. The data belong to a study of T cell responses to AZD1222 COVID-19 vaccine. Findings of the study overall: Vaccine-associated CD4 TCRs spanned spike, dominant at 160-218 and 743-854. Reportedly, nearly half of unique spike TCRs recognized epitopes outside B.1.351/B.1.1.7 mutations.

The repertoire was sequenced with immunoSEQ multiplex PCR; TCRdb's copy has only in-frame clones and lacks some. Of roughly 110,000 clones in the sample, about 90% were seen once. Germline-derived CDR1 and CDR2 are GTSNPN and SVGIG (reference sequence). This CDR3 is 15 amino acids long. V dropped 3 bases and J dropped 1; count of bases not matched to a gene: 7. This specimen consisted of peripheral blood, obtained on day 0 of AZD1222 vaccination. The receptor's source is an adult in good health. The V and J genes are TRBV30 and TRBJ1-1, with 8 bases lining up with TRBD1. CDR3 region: CAWRLRGQWNTEAFF. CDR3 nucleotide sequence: TGTGCCTGGAGGCTCAGGGGGCAGTGGAACACTGAAGCTTTCTTT.